This TCR beta chain is from a study of cytomegalovirus exposure and HLA in healthy donors. The PCR used 60 Vbeta and 13 Jbeta primers. Profiled with immunoSEQ multiplex PCR; TCRdb holds only in-frame clones, not every one. This table holds under 200,000 clones, approximately 80% found once. This CDR3 is built from 15 residues. V shed 6 bases, J shed 4 bases, and the junction held 12 bases outside the gene matches. The germline CDR1 and CDR2 sequences are SQVTM and ANQGSEA. V and J are TRBV29-1 and TRBJ2-1; 7 bases fit TRBD2. The sequenced sample consisted of PBMCs. The clonotype was recovered from a woman aged 45-59 years in good health and CMV-seronegative. CDR3 in amino acids: CSVRGTGTTYNEQFF. The CDR3 bases are TGCAGCGTGAGGGGTACCGGGACTACATACAATGAGCAGTTCTTC.